The 18 T cell receptor beta chains below all came from one sample that was sequenced in a study of T cells in Graves' hyperthyroidism and ophthalmopathy. What was amplified from RNA transcripts were TCR beta CDR3 regions. First-round RT-PCR of the TCR CDR3 relied on the HTBI primer set. TCRdb ran MiXCR on the multiplex PCR reads and lists one entry per CDR3 protein. This sample has roughly 580,000 distinct CDR3 sequences; approximately 15% occur once, and the top ten carry less than 6%. Sequenced material: blood. These receptors all come from a woman in her twenties or thirties with Graves' hyperthyroidism that later progressed to Graves' ophthalmopathy.

V usage is TRBV24-1 and J usage is TRBJ1-2, with D possibly being TRBD1 (6 bases). There are 12 residues in the CDR3. Germline assignment: CDR1 KGHDR and CDR2 SFDVKD. The V end lost 6 bases, the J end lost 5 bases, and 9 bases lay between the germline ends. The CDR3 region is CATSTGSYGYTF. CDR3 in DNA: TGTGCCACCAGTACAGGGTCTTATGGCTACACCTTC.

This clonotype was detected many times. CDR3 sequence (DNA): TGTGCCAGCTATTTCGGGACAGCAACCAATGAGCAGTTCTTC. Translation: CASYFGTATNEQFF. The chain carries TRBV2 and TRBJ2-1; 7 bases map to TRBD1. Looked up from germline, CDR1 is SNHLY and CDR2 is FYNNEI. Trimming cost V 8 bases and J 6 bases; bases outside gene matches: 10. The CDR3 consists of 14 residues.

This clonotype showed up just a few times. This rearrangement joins TRBV7-9 to TRBJ1-4; 10 bases map to TRBD1. Losses at the gene ends were 1 base for V and 8 bases for J; bases not matched to a gene: 4. This CDR3 region has 15 residues. Germline lookup yields CDR1 SEHNR and CDR2 FQNEAQ (reference sequence). In DNA, the CDR3 is TGTGCCAGCAGCTTAGGGGACAGGGGAAACGAAAAACTGTTTTTT. It yields the protein CASSLGDRGNEKLFF.

Only a few counts were recorded for this clonotype. The V gene is TRBV2, the J gene TRBJ2-3; 8 bases are shared with TRBD2. This CDR3 is 14 amino acids long. V trimming: 7 bases; J trimming: 1 base; junction bases outside the gene matches: 4. Germline CDR1 and CDR2: SNHLY and FYNNEI. This chain's CDR3 is CASTVSGGTDTQYF. CDR3 DNA: TGTGCCAGCACCGTTAGCGGGGGCACAGATACGCAGTATTTT.

This clonotype has ten or more counts. The gene calls are TRBV11-3 and TRBJ2-3; D remains unclear. Germline-derived CDR1 and CDR2 are SGHNT and YENEEA. The CDR3 has 15 amino acids. Trimming pared 0 bases from V and 2 bases from J, leaving 9 bases between. This chain's CDR3 is CASSLDGMATDTQYF. The CDR3 nucleotides read TGTGCCAGCAGCTTAGATGGTATGGCCACAGATACGCAGTATTTT.

This chain joins TRBV6-9 and TRBJ2-3; D unresolved. V shed 4 bases and J shed 7 bases, with 15 bases lying between them. The CDR3 is 14 residues long. The germline V gene has CDR1 MNHGY and CDR2 SVAAGI. This CDR3 reads CASSSLLGTYTQYF. The CDR3 DNA reads as TGTGCCAGCAGTTCGCTATTAGGTACATATACGCAGTATTTT.

The chain links TRBV28 to TRBJ2-7, with a weak D call TRBD2 (6 bases). V shed 3 bases and J shed 3 bases, with 18 bases lying between them. This CDR3 region has 16 residues. Looked up from germline, CDR1 is MDHEN and CDR2 is SYDVKM. The CDR3 protein is CASSFSIAGMGYEQYF. Written as DNA, the CDR3 is TGTGCCAGCAGTTTCTCCATTGCGGGAATGGGCTACGAGCAGTACTTC.

This clonotype occurred many times. CDR3 loop: CSVEELSGYGYTF. In nucleotides, the CDR3 is TGCAGCGTTGAAGAGCTAAGTGGCTATGGCTACACCTTC. J is TRBJ1-2 and V is TRBV29-1; D gene uncertain. V lost 0 bases to trimming and J lost 4 bases, with 9 bases between them. CDR1 and CDR2 from the germline V gene are SQVTM and ANQGSEA. The CDR3 has 13 amino acids.

There are many counts of this clonotype. The chain is built from TRBV28 and TRBJ2-2; TRBD1 agrees at 9 bases. V was clipped by 2 bases and J by 6 bases; unmatched bases: 7. The CDR3 is 16 amino acids. Germline V gives CDR1 MDHEN, CDR2 SYDVKM. CDR3 region: CASSLAKTGGAGELFF. DNA for the CDR3: TGTGCCAGCAGTTTAGCTAAAACAGGGGGCGCCGGGGAGCTGTTTTTT.

This clonotype was recorded at least ten times. The chain carries TRBV9 and TRBJ1-1, with 7 bases lining up with TRBD1. Germline V gene sequence: CDR1 SGDLS, CDR2 YYNGEE. The CDR3 runs to 15 residues. The V gene end was trimmed by 3 bases and the J gene end by 4 bases; junction bases not matched to a gene: 9. This CDR3 is CASSAKGQTSTEAFF. The CDR3 region has the DNA TGTGCCAGCAGCGCAAAGGGACAGACGAGCACTGAAGCTTTCTTT.

This clonotype was seen at least ten times. The chain couples TRBV5-8 to TRBJ2-1; the match to TRBD2 covers 8 bases. Germline CDR1 reads SGHTS; CDR2 reads YDEGEE. The CDR3 spans 16 residues. V gave up 0 bases and J gave up 7 bases; unmatched junction bases: 9. DNA of the CDR3: TGTGCCAGCAGCTTGGGTAGCGGGACCCCTAGGAATGAGCAGTTCTTC. This encodes CASSLGSGTPRNEQFF.

This clonotype has ten or more counts. The rearrangement links TRBV27 to TRBJ1-5, with unresolved D. From germline, CDR1 is MNHEY and CDR2 SMNVEV (reference sequence). Trimming removed 10 bases from V and 1 base from J, with 17 bases in between. The CDR3 length is 15 residues. CDR3 protein: CATAGSSKSNQPQHF. CDR3 nucleotides: TGTGCCACAGCCGGTTCGTCGAAAAGCAATCAGCCCCAGCATTTT.

V usage is TRBV7-3 and J usage is TRBJ2-2, with TRBD2 matching over 9 bases. J was trimmed by 4 bases and V by 8 bases; bases with no gene match: 8. In germline, CDR1 is SGHTA, CDR2 FQGTGA. The CDR3 runs 15 residues. The CDR3, as DNA: TGTGCCAGCGGCCCAGGGGGACTAGCCACCGGGGAGCTGTTTTTT. This sequence encodes CASGPGGLATGELFF.

In its sample, this clonotype was seen a few times. The chain joins TRBV6-6 to TRBJ1-1; 7 positions match TRBD1. From germline, CDR1 is MNHNY and CDR2 SVGAGI (reference sequence). V lost 0 bases, J lost 4 bases, and 5 bases stayed unmatched. This CDR3 comprises 15 residues. For the CDR3, the DNA is TGTGCCAGCAGTTACTCGAGACAGGGAGGCACTGAAGCTTTCTTT. This gives the protein CASSYSRQGGTEAFF.

This clonotype was seen more than once but under ten times. The chain is built from TRBV27 and TRBJ1-5; D is unresolved. V shed 2 bases and J shed 5 bases, with 7 bases lying between them. Germline V gene sequence: CDR1 MNHEY, CDR2 SMNVEV (reference sequence). This CDR3 spans 13 amino acids. Here the CDR3 reads CASSLNPDQPQHF. The CDR3 DNA is TGTGCCAGCAGTTTAAACCCAGATCAGCCCCAGCATTTT.

This clonotype was recorded at least ten times. The rearrangement uses TRBV6-2 or TRBV6-3 and TRBJ1-1; D may be TRBD1 (6 bases). V lost 6 bases and J 6 bases, leaving 11 bases between the germline ends. The CDR3 contains 12 residues. The germline CDR1 and CDR2 sequences are MNHEY and SVGEGT. The CDR3 DNA reads TGTGCCAGCAGGGAACAGGGCTCTGAAGCTTTCTTT. Protein sequence: CASREQGSEAFF.

This clonotype was detected ten times or more. The V call is TRBV10-1, the J call TRBJ2-1, with D perhaps being TRBD1 or TRBD2 (6 bases each). The CDR3 extends over 13 amino acids. Germline CDR1 is WNHNN and CDR2 is SYGVQD (reference sequence). V gave up 10 bases and J gave up 8 bases, with 18 bases separating them. The CDR3 bases are TGCGCCACCGAGGGGGGAAACAGGGATGAGCAGTTCTTC. The encoded protein is CATEGGNRDEQFF.

In its sample, this clonotype was seen a few times. A much larger clone sits a single nucleotide away, making a read error possible. This chain connects TRBV10-3 to TRBJ2-1; D assignment may be TRBD1 or TRBD2 (5 bases each). Trimming took off 7 bases at V and 10 bases at J, with 14 bases between the two ends. The CDR3 is 12 amino acids. Germline loops: CDR1 ENHRY, CDR2 SYGVKD. DNA of the CDR3: TGTGCCATCACTAGCCGTGGGGACGAGCAGTTCTTC. Its protein product is CAITSRGDEQFF.